These 27 T cell receptor beta chains were sequenced from one sample in a study of T cell responses to AZD1222 COVID-19 vaccine (dated by TCRdb to 2020 to 2023). Read against the paper, the sample's time point label means: about 28 days (+/-7) after the second vaccine dose. Library prep was done by the immunoSEQ multiplex PCR assay. TCRdb took over this immuneACCESS table, retaining in-frame rearrangements with V and J assigned. Such tables are incomplete; in checked studies, under half of the missing clones stem from an unresolved V gene, and the remainder is unexplained. Within this sample are approximately 130,000 clones, with roughly nine tenths of them counted one time only. Together, the top ten hold approximately 9.4% of the sample. The source was peripheral blood, collected 28 days after the second AZD1222 dose. All receptors come from an adult who received the AZD1222 COVID-19 vaccine.

CDR3 region: CSVSGRASDTQYF. The CDR3 coding sequence is TGCAGCGTTAGCGGGAGGGCGTCAGATACGCAGTATTTT. The J gene is TRBJ2-3, the V gene TRBV29-1; the match to TRBD2 covers 10 bases. From germline, CDR1 is SQVTM and CDR2 ANQGSEA. The CDR3 has 13 amino acids. V was clipped by 5 bases and J by 4 bases; unmatched bases: 3.

For the CDR3, the DNA is TGTGCCAGCAGCTTACGATTAGCGGGGGGCGAGATAGCCAAAAACATTCAGTACTTC. Its protein product is CASSLRLAGGEIAKNIQYF. The rearrangement links TRBV7-2 to TRBJ2-4; TRBD2 matches at 10 bases. Losses at the gene ends were 2 bases for V and 0 bases for J; bases not matched to a gene: 10. Germline-derived CDR1 and CDR2 are SGHTA and FQGNSA. CDR3 length: 19 residues.

The chain links TRBV4-1 to TRBJ1-4, with D possibly matching TRBD1 (5 bases). With 1 base removed from V and 4 bases from J, the gap between germline ends came to 16 bases. This CDR3 is built from 17 residues. In germline, CDR1 is MGHRA, CDR2 YSYEKL. DNA of the CDR3: TGCGCCAGCAGCCAAGGGGGGGGACGCGAGGTTAATGAAAAACTGTTTTTT. Residues: CASSQGGGREVNEKLFF.

V usage is TRBV14 and J usage is TRBJ1-2, with D perhaps TRBD1 (5 bases). The length of the CDR3 is 14 residues. V shed 4 bases and J shed 3 bases, with 12 bases lying between them. CDR1 and CDR2 (germline): SGHDN, FVKESK. CDR3: CASSPRDGYYGYTF. DNA of the CDR3: TGTGCCAGCAGCCCCCGGGACGGATACTATGGCTACACCTTC.

The genes are TRBV27 and TRBJ2-1, with 10 bases identical to TRBD2. This CDR3 contains 15 residues. Germline V gene sequence: CDR1 MNHEY, CDR2 SMNVEV (reference sequence). Unmatched junction bases numbered 1, after V lost 0 bases and J lost 5 bases. The CDR3 spells CASSLSTSGHNEQFF. As DNA, the CDR3 is TGTGCCAGCAGTTTATCGACTAGCGGGCACAATGAGCAGTTCTTC.

The genes are TRBV4-1 and TRBJ1-3; D is uncertain. This CDR3 has 15 amino acids. CDR1 and CDR2 (germline): MGHRA, YSYEKL. Trimming removed 8 bases from V and 0 bases from J, with 14 bases in between. CDR3 protein: CASGSGTLSGNTIYF. In DNA form, the CDR3 reads TGCGCCAGCGGGTCGGGAACGCTCTCTGGAAACACCATATATTTT.

The chain combines TRBV18 with TRBJ2-1; 8 bases are shared with TRBD1. The V segment lost 6 bases and the J segment 4 bases; nucleotides outside the gene matches: 8. Germline lookup yields CDR1 KGHSH and CDR2 LQKENI. The CDR3 extends over 15 amino acids. In DNA form, the CDR3 reads TGTGCCAGCTCGCCGGACAGGGATAGATACAATGAGCAGTTCTTC. Its protein is CASSPDRDRYNEQFF. The variable domain in full, with the rest retrieved from reference TRBV18 and TRBJ2-1, is NAGVMQNPRHLVRRRGQEARLRCSPMKGHSHVYWYRQLPEEGLKFMVYLQKENIIDESGMPKERFSAEFPKEGPSILRIQQVVRGDSAAYFCASSPDRDRYNEQFFGPGTRLTVL.

V gene TRBV2 combines with J gene TRBJ1-2; unclear D gene. The CDR3 has 12 residues. The V end was cut by 5 bases, the J end by 7 bases, with 11 bases between. Germline lookup yields CDR1 SNHLY and CDR2 FYNNEI. The CDR3, as DNA: TGTGCCAGCAGTCCCTCCACCCGTGGCTACACCTTC. Encoded protein: CASSPSTRGYTF.

V gene TRBV11-3 combines with J gene TRBJ2-7, with a tentative D call TRBD2 (6 bases). The CDR3 extends over 14 amino acids. Germline V gene data show CDR1 as SGHNT and CDR2 as YENEEA. V was cut by 7 bases and J by 2 bases, with 15 bases left in between. CDR3 loop: CASISEGPTYEQYF. As DNA, the CDR3 is TGTGCCAGCATCTCGGAGGGTCCCACCTACGAGCAGTACTTC.

This clone was picked up one time. The chain has TRBV5-1 and TRBJ1-1; the D is unclear. CDR3 length equals 13 residues. CDR1 is SGHRS, CDR2 YFSETQ, per germline. Trimming removed 4 bases from V and 5 bases from J, with 12 bases in between. The CDR3 is CASSPEAGTEAFF. CDR3 in DNA: TGCGCCAGCAGCCCCGAGGCGGGAACTGAAGCTTTCTTT.

This clone was counted only a few times. The chain couples TRBV11-2 to TRBJ2-3; D is possibly TRBD2 (7 bases). From germline, CDR1 is SGHAT and CDR2 FQNNGV. The CDR3 length is 16 residues. V shed 5 bases and J shed 3 bases, with 18 bases lying between them. CDR3 bases: TGTGCCAGCAGCCCCCTAAGGGGGGGTGGGACAGATACGCAGTATTTT. Protein: CASSPLRGGGTDTQYF.

V usage is TRBV25-1 and J usage is TRBJ1-2, with a possible D match to TRBD1 (6 bases). The germline V gene encodes CDR1 MGHDK and CDR2 SYGVNS. V shed 1 base and J shed 0 bases, with 15 bases lying between them. The CDR3 consists of 17 residues. The CDR3 loop is CASSESGARAPNYGYTF. CDR3 in DNA: TGTGCCAGCAGTGAATCGGGGGCCCGGGCTCCTAACTATGGCTACACCTTC.

The CDR3 DNA is TGTGCCAGCACCAAAACCCCCAAAACGTGGCCCCATAGGCAGTATTTT. It translates to CASTKTPKTWPHRQYF. The chain joins TRBV21-1 to TRBJ2-3. TRBV21-1 is reported as a pseudogene. The CDR3 spans 16 residues.

The chain recombines TRBV2 with TRBJ1-1, with D unclear. V was clipped by 2 bases and J by 8 bases, with 6 bases between them. CDR3 length equals 11 residues. Germline V lookup: CDR1 SNHLY, CDR2 FYNNEI. For the CDR3, the DNA is TGTGCCAGCAGTGAAACACTCGAAGCTTTCTTT. Amino acids: CASSETLEAFF.

The chain is built from TRBV5-1 and TRBJ1-5; 9 bases map to TRBD1. CDR1 and CDR2 from the germline V gene are SGHRS and YFSETQ. V shed 3 bases and J 5 bases; nucleotides not matched to a gene: 3. This CDR3 region has 14 residues. This CDR3 reads CASSSGDRDQPQHF. The CDR3, as DNA: TGCGCCAGCAGCTCAGGGGACAGGGATCAGCCCCAGCATTTT.

The chain employs TRBV7-9 and TRBJ1-4; perhaps TRBD1 as D (5 bases). This CDR3 is built from 17 residues. V shed 2 bases and J shed 0 bases, with 13 bases lying between them. Germline values: CDR1 SEHNR, CDR2 FQNEAQ (reference sequence). CDR3 DNA: TGTGCCAGCAGCTTACCCGGCCGGGGCGCAACTAATGAAAAACTGTTTTTT. This sequence encodes CASSLPGRGATNEKLFF. Full variable domain (remainder filled in from reference TRBV7-9 and TRBJ1-4): DTGVSQNPRHKITKRGQNVTFRCDPISEHNRLYWYRQTLGQGPEFLTYFQNEAQLEKSRLLSDRFSAERPKGSFSTLEIQRTEQGDSAMYLCASSLPGRGATNEKLFFGSGTQLSVL.

The chain has TRBV4-1 and TRBJ1-1; D is perhaps TRBD1 (5 bases). Per germline, CDR1 MGHRA and CDR2 YSYEKL. Trimming took 0 bases from V and 7 from J, leaving 12 bases between them. The CDR3 spans 14 residues. This chain's CDR3 is CASSQDPGLGEAFF. The DNA for the CDR3 is TGCGCCAGCAGCCAAGACCCGGGACTGGGTGAAGCTTTCTTT.

This clone appeared once. The rearrangement joins TRBV6-1 to TRBJ2-5, with D possibly TRBD2 on 6 matching bases. This CDR3 comprises 15 residues. CDR1 is MNHNS and CDR2 is SASEGT in the germline V gene. V was cut by 5 bases and J by 7 bases, with 20 bases left in between. The CDR3 region has the DNA TGTGCCAGCAGTCCCCGGACTACCCAAAGAGGGACCCAGTACTTC. As protein: CASSPRTTQRGTQYF.

This clone was detected only once. The chain's CDR3 is CASSGLAGAGEQYF. CDR3 nucleotides: TGTGCCAGCAGTGGACTAGCGGGGGCAGGGGAGCAGTACTTC. The chain joins TRBV2 to TRBJ2-7, with 12 bases aligning to TRBD2. V shed 4 bases and J 7 bases; nucleotides not matched to a gene: 5. The length of the CDR3 is 14 residues. CDR1 and CDR2 from the germline V gene are SNHLY and FYNNEI.

With respect to this clone: A junction boundary mismatches the germline segment, possibly from a read error. The chain carries TRBV7-9 and TRBJ2-7; D is possibly TRBD1 or TRBD2 (6 bases each). Germline V lookup: CDR1 SEHNR, CDR2 FQNEAQ (reference sequence). The CDR3 is made up of 15 amino acids. DNA of the CDR3: TGTGCCAGCAGATTAGCGAAGGGGGGAACCTACGAGCAGTACTTC. Translated, it gives CASRLAKGGTYEQYF. Filled out from reference TRBV7-9 and TRBJ2-7, the complete variable domain reads DTGVSQNPRHKITKRGQNVTFRCDPISEHNRLYWYRQTLGQGPEFLTYFQNEAQLEKSRLLSDRFSAERPKGSFSTLEIQRTEQGDSAMYLCASRLAKGGTYEQYFGPGTRLTVT.

The chain carries TRBV30 and TRBJ1-5; D might be TRBD1 (5 bases). V was pared by 0 bases and J by 6 bases, with 9 bases between. Germline values: CDR1 GTSNPN, CDR2 SVGIG (reference sequence). The CDR3 is 13 amino acids. The CDR3 spells CAWSVQGAQPQHF. CDR3 nucleotides: TGTGCCTGGAGTGTACAAGGGGCTCAGCCCCAGCATTTT. The variable domain in full, with the rest retrieved from reference TRBV30 and TRBJ1-5, is SQTIHQWPATLVQPVGSPLSLECTVEGTSNPNLYWYRQAAGRGLQLLFYSVGIGQISSEVPQNLSASRPQDRQFILSSKKLLLSDSGFYLCAWSVQGAQPQHFGDGTRLSIL.

V and J are TRBV6-5 and TRBJ1-4, with no clear D. Trimming stripped 2 bases from V and 0 bases from J, with 7 bases between. This CDR3 spans 15 amino acids. Germline CDR1 reads MNHEY; CDR2 reads SVGAGI. The CDR3 nucleotides are TGTGCCAGCAGTTACGGACCTGCAACTAATGAAAAACTGTTTTTT. This translates into CASSYGPATNEKLFF.

The gene calls are TRBV3-1 (or the pseudogene TRBV3-2) and TRBJ2-1; 7 nucleotides line up with TRBD1. The CDR3 is 15 amino acids. Losses at the gene ends were 0 bases for V and 7 bases for J; bases not matched to a gene: 6. CDR1 is LGHDT and CDR2 is YNNKEL in the germline V gene (reference sequence). The CDR3 sequence is CASSQDTGAWNEQFF. CDR3 in DNA: TGTGCCAGCAGCCAAGATACAGGGGCGTGGAATGAGCAGTTCTTC.

The chain joins TRBV18 to TRBJ2-3; D is perhaps TRBD1 (5 bases). The CDR3 totals 15 residues. CDR1 is KGHSH and CDR2 is LQKENI in the germline V gene. Trimming took off 6 bases at V and 1 base at J, with 14 bases between the two ends. The CDR3 nucleotides read TGTGCCAGCTCCCCGACAGTTCAGGGCACAGATACGCAGTATTTT. Its translation is CASSPTVQGTDTQYF. The whole variable domain, filled in from reference TRBV18 and TRBJ2-3, reads NAGVMQNPRHLVRRRGQEARLRCSPMKGHSHVYWYRQLPEEGLKFMVYLQKENIIDESGMPKERFSAEFPKEGPSILRIQQVVRGDSAAYFCASSPTVQGTDTQYFGPGTRLTVL.

The chain uses TRBV7-6 and TRBJ1-5; 7 bases fit TRBD1. Germline trimming cut 5 bases from V and 6 bases from J; bases unmatched to any gene: 10. CDR1 SGHVS and CDR2 FNYEAQ come from the germline V gene. The CDR3 runs to 15 residues. The CDR3 reads CASSQGGWGGQPQHF. The CDR3 region has the DNA TGTGCCAGCAGCCAGGGGGGATGGGGCGGTCAGCCCCAGCATTTT.

V and J are TRBV7-6 and TRBJ2-5; D gene ambiguous. CDR3 length equals 12 residues. Trimming took off 8 bases at V and 0 bases at J, with 7 bases between the two ends. Per the germline V gene, CDR1 is SGHVS and CDR2 is FNYEAQ. This chain's CDR3 is CASGRDQETQYF. The CDR3, as DNA: TGTGCCAGCGGCCGGGACCAAGAGACCCAGTACTTC.

V usage is TRBV4-3 and J usage is TRBJ2-3; D is unresolved. Trimming pared 4 bases from V and 9 bases from J, leaving 17 bases between. CDR1 is LGHNA, CDR2 YSLEER, per germline. The CDR3 is 14 residues long. The CDR3 here is CASSLSDRVETQYF. CDR3 nucleotide sequence: TGCGCCAGCAGCCTTTCGGACCGGGTCGAGACGCAGTATTTT.